This passage covers 22 T cell receptor beta chains from one sample sequenced in a study of blood T cell repertoires in COVID-19. Profiled with immunoSEQ multiplex PCR; TCRdb holds only in-frame clones, not every one. The sample lists 110,000 to 150,000 clones; 80% to 90% were seen once. The sample consisted of PBMCs or T cells enriched from blood (not recorded which). The source is a man aged 50-59 years who had recovered from COVID-19.

The chain employs TRBV5-1 and TRBJ2-7; unclear D gene. This CDR3 has 14 amino acids. Germline V gene lookup returns CDR1 SGHRS and CDR2 YFSETQ. Trimming removed 0 bases at V and 6 bases at J, with 13 bases between. DNA of the CDR3: TGCGCCAGCAGCTTGGGGGCAGACCTATGCGAGCAGTACGTC. It translates to CASSLGADLCEQYV.

V is TRBV6-7 and J is TRBJ1-4, with 7 bases identical to TRBD1. TRBV6-7 is classed as an ORF, of uncertain function. The CDR3 extends over 16 amino acids. The junction had 10 bases not matched to a gene; V was cut back by 4 bases and J by 5 bases. In DNA, the CDR3 is TGTGCCAGCAGTTTTGTCTTGGGACAGAAAAATGAAAAACTGTTTTTT. It specifies CASSFVLGQKNEKLFF.

This chain joins TRBV5-1 and TRBJ1-3; a possible D gene is TRBD1 (5 bases). The CDR3 loop spans 16 amino acids. V shed 4 bases and J shed 0 bases, with 14 bases lying between them. Germline V CDR1 and CDR2: SGHRS, YFSETQ. The CDR3 DNA is TGCGCCAGCAGCCCGGGACTGAAGGTCTCTGGAAACACCATATATTTT. Translation: CASSPGLKVSGNTIYF.

This chain links TRBV6-6 with TRBJ1-1; TRBD1 might be the D (5 bases). V was cut by 0 bases and J by 0 bases, with 11 bases left in between. This CDR3 is 16 amino acids long. Germline V lookup: CDR1 MNHNY, CDR2 SVGAGI (reference sequence). For the CDR3, the DNA is TGTGCCAGCAGTTACTCCCTCGGACACTTGAACACTGAAGCTTTCTTT. This gives the protein CASSYSLGHLNTEAFF.

The rearrangement uses TRBV28 and TRBJ1-4; D is perhaps TRBD1 (5 bases). The CDR3 has 12 residues. Germline V CDR1 and CDR2: MDHEN, SYDVKM. Trimming pared 6 bases from V and 5 bases from J, leaving 7 bases between. The CDR3 DNA reads TGTGCCAGCAGGGGGCTAAATGAAAAACTGTTTTTT. This gives the protein CASRGLNEKLFF.

V is TRBV11-2 and J is TRBJ1-1; 10 bases match TRBD1. The germline V gene encodes CDR1 SGHAT and CDR2 FQNNGV. The CDR3 has 16 residues. After removal of 1 base from V and 3 bases from J, the junction contained 5 bases not matched to a gene. CDR3 bases: TGTGCCAGCAGCTTAGCCCCGACAGGGGGCTACACTGAAGCTTTCTTT. It encodes CASSLAPTGGYTEAFF.

The chain is built from TRBV5-1 and TRBJ1-2; D is perhaps TRBD1 (6 bases). V was trimmed by 5 bases and J by 6 bases, leaving 11 bases between them. Germline V gene data show CDR1 as SGHRS and CDR2 as YFSETQ. The CDR3 contains 12 residues. The CDR3 region is CASSKQGHGYTF. In DNA, the CDR3 is TGCGCCAGCAGTAAACAGGGCCATGGCTACACCTTC.

V usage is TRBV29-1 and J usage is TRBJ2-5; 7 bases line up with TRBD1. This CDR3 contains 12 residues. The J segment lost 9 bases and the V segment lost 3 bases, leaving 7 bases of the junction unmatched. Germline CDR1 is SQVTM and CDR2 is ANQGSEA. The CDR3 bases are TGCAGCGTTGACGACAGGGAAGGCGCCCAGTACTTC. Amino acids: CSVDDREGAQYF.

The chain joins TRBV10-2 to TRBJ2-5; D call uncertain. CDR1 and CDR2 (germline): WSHSY, SAAADI. Trimming removed 4 bases from V and 7 bases from J, with 10 bases in between. The CDR3 totals 12 residues. CDR3 sequence reads: CASSVSLWTQYF. The CDR3 nucleotides read TGCGCCAGCAGTGTATCCCTCTGGACCCAGTACTTC.

This chain connects TRBV5-7 to TRBJ1-2; D remains ambiguous. TRBV5-7 is annotated as an ORF whose role is uncertain. This CDR3 spans 15 amino acids. V was trimmed by 0 bases and J by 0 bases, leaving 9 bases between them. The CDR3 DNA follows: TGTGCCAGCAGCTTGGTTGGCGGAACTAACTATGGCTACACCTTC. It codes for CASSLVGGTNYGYTF.

The V gene is TRBV2, the J gene TRBJ2-4, with D possibly TRBD1 on 5 matching bases. Germline V gene data show CDR1 as SNHLY and CDR2 as FYNNEI. The CDR3 contains 14 residues. The V end lost 6 bases, the J end lost 6 bases, and 15 bases lay between the germline ends. In DNA form, the CDR3 reads TGTGCCAGCAGGGGGCCCGGGCTGATAAACATTCAGTACTTC. Translated: CASRGPGLINIQYF.

There are a few counts of this clone. The J gene is TRBJ2-7, the V gene TRBV5-1, with 9 positions matching TRBD1. This CDR3 region has 15 residues. Germline trimming cut 4 bases from V and 6 bases from J; bases unmatched to any gene: 11. The germline V gene encodes CDR1 SGHRS and CDR2 YFSETQ. CDR3 residues: CASSRVWDRDTEQYF. As DNA, the CDR3 is TGCGCCAGCAGCCGAGTGTGGGACAGGGATACCGAGCAGTACTTC.

V and J are TRBV10-3 and TRBJ2-5, with 8 bases fitting TRBD1. Unmatched junction bases numbered 5, after V lost 8 bases and J lost 3 bases. The length of the CDR3 is 13 residues. Germline V gene data show CDR1 as ENHRY and CDR2 as SYGVKD. CDR3 nucleotide sequence: TGTGCCATCCGTAACAGGGGGAAAGAGACCCAGTACTTC. It encodes CAIRNRGKETQYF.

This sequence joins TRBV29-1 and TRBJ2-1, with TRBD1 identical over 9 bases. Germline V CDR1 and CDR2: SQVTM, ANQGSEA. The length of the CDR3 is 13 residues. The J segment lost 9 bases and the V segment lost 6 bases, leaving 9 bases of the junction unmatched. The CDR3 spells CSVSPGQGGEQFF. Written as DNA, the CDR3 is TGCAGCGTGAGCCCGGGACAGGGAGGTGAGCAGTTCTTC.

This clone was seen more than once but under ten times. The rearrangement joins TRBV28 to TRBJ2-1; D gene unclear. V was clipped by 3 bases and J by 15 bases, with 15 bases between them. Germline CDR1 reads MDHEN; CDR2 reads SYDVKM. The CDR3 length is 12 residues. CDR3 sequence reads: CASSFPRGRLFF. DNA for the CDR3: TGTGCCAGCAGTTTCCCGCGCGGAAGGCTGTTCTTC.

This sequence joins TRBV5-1 and TRBJ1-1; possibly TRBD1 for D (5 bases). CDR3 length: 13 amino acids. With 1 base removed from V and 3 bases from J, the gap between germline ends came to 7 bases. The V gene's germline CDR1 is SGHRS and CDR2 YFSETQ. CDR3 DNA: TGCGCCAGCAGCTTGAGGGGTGACACTGAAGCTTTCTTT. Amino acid sequence: CASSLRGDTEAFF. The full variable domain, completed using reference TRBV5-1 and TRBJ1-1, is KAGVTQTPRYLIKTRGQQVTLSCSPISGHRSVSWYQQTPGQGLQFLFEYFSETQRNKGNFPGRFSGRQFSNSRSEMNVSTLELGDSALYLCASSLRGDTEAFFGQGTRLTVV.

The chain uses TRBV5-6 and TRBJ2-7; 14 nucleotides agree with TRBD2. The ends lost 4 bases at V and 2 bases at J; junction bases unmatched: 2. The CDR3 has 15 amino acids. The V gene's germline CDR1 is SGHDT and CDR2 YYEEEE. CDR3 sequence (DNA): TGTGCCAGCAGCCCGGGACTAGCGGGAGCCTACGAGCAGTACGTC. Translated: CASSPGLAGAYEQYV.

The sample holds one count of this clone. This sequence joins TRBV30 and TRBJ1-5, with D possibly being TRBD1 (6 bases). The ends were cut back, 5 bases at V and 7 bases at J, with 12 bases in the middle. The CDR3 length is 12 residues. Germline CDR1 is GTSNPN and CDR2 is SVGIG (reference sequence). Here the CDR3 DNA reads TGTGCCTGGGACACAGGGATGCAGCCCCAGCATTTT. It specifies CAWDTGMQPQHF.

The chain employs TRBV7-2 and TRBJ2-7; TRBD1 is a possible D gene (5 bases). This CDR3 is built from 13 residues. The germline V gene encodes CDR1 SGHTA and CDR2 FQGNSA. V was shortened by 4 bases and J by 7 bases, with 14 bases between the two germline ends. CDR3 coding DNA: TGTGCCAGCAGCTGGGGTTTACAGGAGGAGCAGTACTTC. Encoded protein: CASSWGLQEEQYF.

V usage is TRBV2 and J usage is TRBJ2-7, with 13 bases identical to TRBD2. J gave up 7 bases and V 5 bases, and 8 bases lay outside the gene matches. Per the germline V gene, CDR1 is SNHLY and CDR2 is FYNNEI. The CDR3 covers 15 residues. The CDR3 region is CASSPQLAGGVEQYF. The CDR3 DNA reads as TGTGCCAGCAGTCCGCAACTAGCGGGAGGGGTAGAGCAGTACTTC.

The chain links TRBV7-9 to TRBJ2-4; TRBD2 agrees at 10 bases. CDR1 SEHNR and CDR2 FQNEAQ come from the germline V gene (reference sequence). This CDR3 is built from 17 residues. J lost 1 base, V lost 5 bases, and 8 bases had no gene match. The DNA of the CDR3 is TGTGCCAGCAGCCCGGCTAGCGGGAGTTCGGCCAAAAACATTCAGTACTTC. Translated: CASSPASGSSAKNIQYF.

The CDR3 protein is CASSWQNEKLFF. CDR3 nucleotide sequence: TGTGCCAGCAGCTGGCAGAATGAAAAACTGTTTTTT. The chain combines TRBV5-5 with TRBJ1-4; D unclear. In germline, CDR1 is SGHKS, CDR2 YYEKEE (reference sequence). Trimming pared 3 bases from V and 5 bases from J, leaving 5 bases between. The CDR3 has 12 amino acids.